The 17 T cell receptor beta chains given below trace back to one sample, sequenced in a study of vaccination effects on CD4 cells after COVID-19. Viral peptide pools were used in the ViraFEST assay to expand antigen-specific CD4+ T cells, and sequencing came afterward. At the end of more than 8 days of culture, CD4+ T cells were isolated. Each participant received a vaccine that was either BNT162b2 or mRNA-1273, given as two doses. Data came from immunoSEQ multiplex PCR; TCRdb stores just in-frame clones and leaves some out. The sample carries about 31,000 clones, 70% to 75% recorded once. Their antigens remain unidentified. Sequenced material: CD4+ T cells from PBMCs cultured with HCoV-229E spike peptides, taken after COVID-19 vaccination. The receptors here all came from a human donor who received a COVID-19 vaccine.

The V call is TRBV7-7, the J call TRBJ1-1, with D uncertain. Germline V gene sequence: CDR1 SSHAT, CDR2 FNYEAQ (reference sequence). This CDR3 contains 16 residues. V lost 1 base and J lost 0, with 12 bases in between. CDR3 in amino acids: CASSLVRVLMNTEAFF. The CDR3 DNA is TGTGCCAGCAGCTTAGTAAGGGTCCTGATGAACACTGAAGCTTTCTTT.

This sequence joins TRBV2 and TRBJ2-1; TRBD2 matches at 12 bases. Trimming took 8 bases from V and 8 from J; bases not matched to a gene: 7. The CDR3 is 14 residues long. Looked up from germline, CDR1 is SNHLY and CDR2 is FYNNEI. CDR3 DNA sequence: TGTGCCAGCGGGGGGACTAGCGGGCCCCATGAGCAGTTCTTC. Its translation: CASGGTSGPHEQFF.

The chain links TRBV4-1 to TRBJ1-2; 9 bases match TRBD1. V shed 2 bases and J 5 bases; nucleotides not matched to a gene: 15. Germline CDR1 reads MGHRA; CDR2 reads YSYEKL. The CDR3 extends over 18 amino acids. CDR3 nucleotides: TGCGCCAGCAGCCAAAAAAGGCTAGGACAGGGGCTGTGGTATGGCTACACCTTC. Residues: CASSQKRLGQGLWYGYTF.

Here the CDR3 reads CASSRMGVSYEQYF. The DNA of the CDR3 is TGTGCCAGCAGTCGGATGGGAGTCTCCTACGAGCAGTACTTC. The chain links TRBV7-9 to TRBJ2-7; the D gene is possibly TRBD2 (5 bases). Germline V gives CDR1 SEHNR, CDR2 FQNEAQ (reference sequence). CDR3 length equals 14 residues. V lost 6 bases and J lost 0, with 12 bases in between.

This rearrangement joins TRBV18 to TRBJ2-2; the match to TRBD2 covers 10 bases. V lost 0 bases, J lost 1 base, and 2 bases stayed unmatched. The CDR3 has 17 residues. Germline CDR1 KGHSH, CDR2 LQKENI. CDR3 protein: CASSPPASGGNTGELFF. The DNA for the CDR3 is TGTGCCAGCTCACCACCGGCTAGCGGGGGGAACACCGGGGAGCTGTTTTTT.

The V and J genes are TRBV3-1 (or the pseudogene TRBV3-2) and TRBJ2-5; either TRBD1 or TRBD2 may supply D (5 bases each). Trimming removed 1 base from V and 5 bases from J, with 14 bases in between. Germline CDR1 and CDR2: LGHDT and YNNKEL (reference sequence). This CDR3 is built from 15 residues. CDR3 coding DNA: TGTGCCAGCAGCCAAGTATGGGGACCCCTCGAGACCCAGTACTTC. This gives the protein CASSQVWGPLETQYF.

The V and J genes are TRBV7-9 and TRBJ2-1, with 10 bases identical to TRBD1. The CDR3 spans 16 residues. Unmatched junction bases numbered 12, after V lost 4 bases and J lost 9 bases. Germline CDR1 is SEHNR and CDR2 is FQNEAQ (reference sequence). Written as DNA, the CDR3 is TGTGCCAGCAGCTCCCGGGACAGGGGACAGAACAGTGAGCAGTTCTTC. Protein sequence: CASSSRDRGQNSEQFF. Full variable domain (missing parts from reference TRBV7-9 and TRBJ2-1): DTGVSQNPRHKITKRGQNVTFRCDPISEHNRLYWYRQTLGQGPEFLTYFQNEAQLEKSRLLSDRFSAERPKGSFSTLEIQRTEQGDSAMYLCASSSRDRGQNSEQFFGPGTRLTVL.

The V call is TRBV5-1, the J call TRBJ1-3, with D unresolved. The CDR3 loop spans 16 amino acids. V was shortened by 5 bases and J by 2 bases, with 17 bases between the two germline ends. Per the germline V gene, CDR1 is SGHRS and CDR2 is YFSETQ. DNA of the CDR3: TGCGCCAGCAGGTCTGGAGGCGGTACAGCTGGAAACACCATATATTTT. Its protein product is CASRSGGGTAGNTIYF.

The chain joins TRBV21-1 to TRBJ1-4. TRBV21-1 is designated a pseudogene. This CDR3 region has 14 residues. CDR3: CASSKVSQLEKLFF. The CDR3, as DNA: TGTGCCAGCAGCAAAGTGAGTCAGCTTGAAAAACTGTTTTTT.

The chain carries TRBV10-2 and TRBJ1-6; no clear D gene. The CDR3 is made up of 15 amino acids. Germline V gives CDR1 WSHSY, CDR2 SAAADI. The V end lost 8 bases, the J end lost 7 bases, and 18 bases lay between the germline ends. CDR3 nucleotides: TGCGCCAGCGGCTTGCCACTCGGAGGGAATTCACCCCTCCACTTT. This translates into CASGLPLGGNSPLHF.

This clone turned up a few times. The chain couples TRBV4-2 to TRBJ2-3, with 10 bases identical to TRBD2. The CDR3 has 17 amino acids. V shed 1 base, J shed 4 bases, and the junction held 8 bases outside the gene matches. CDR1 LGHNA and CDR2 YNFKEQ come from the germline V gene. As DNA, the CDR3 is TGTGCCAGCAGCCAAGGTCCAGCGGGGGGGCTAGCAGATACGCAGTATTTT. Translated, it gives CASSQGPAGGLADTQYF.

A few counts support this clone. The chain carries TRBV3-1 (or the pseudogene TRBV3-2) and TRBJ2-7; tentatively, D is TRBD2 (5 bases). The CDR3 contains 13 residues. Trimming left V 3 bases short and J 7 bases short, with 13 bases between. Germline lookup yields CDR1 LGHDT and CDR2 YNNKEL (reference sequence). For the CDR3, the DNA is TGTGCCAGCAGCCACTCGACGACGGGGGAGCAGTACTTC. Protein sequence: CASSHSTTGEQYF.

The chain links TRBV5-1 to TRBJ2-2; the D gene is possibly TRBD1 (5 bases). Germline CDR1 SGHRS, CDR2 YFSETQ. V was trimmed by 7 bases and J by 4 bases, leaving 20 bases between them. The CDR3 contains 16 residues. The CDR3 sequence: CASLPGTGPATGELFF. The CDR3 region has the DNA TGCGCCAGCCTTCCGGGCACAGGTCCAGCCACCGGGGAGCTGTTTTTT.

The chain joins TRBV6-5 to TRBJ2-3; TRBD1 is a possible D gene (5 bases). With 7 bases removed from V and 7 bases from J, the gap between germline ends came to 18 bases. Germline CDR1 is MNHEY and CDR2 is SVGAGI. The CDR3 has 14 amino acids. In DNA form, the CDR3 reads TGTGCCAGCAAAAAGGACATAGGTCTATATACGCAGTATTTT. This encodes CASKKDIGLYTQYF.

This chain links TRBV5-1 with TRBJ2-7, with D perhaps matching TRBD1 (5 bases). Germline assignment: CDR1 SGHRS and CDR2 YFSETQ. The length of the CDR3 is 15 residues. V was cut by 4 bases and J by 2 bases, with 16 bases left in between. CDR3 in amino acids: CASSLNLRETYEQYF. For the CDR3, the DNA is TGCGCCAGCAGCCTAAATCTCAGGGAAACCTACGAGCAGTACTTC. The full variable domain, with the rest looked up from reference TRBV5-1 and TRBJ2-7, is KAGVTQTPRYLIKTRGQQVTLSCSPISGHRSVSWYQQTPGQGLQFLFEYFSETQRNKGNFPGRFSGRQFSNSRSEMNVSTLELGDSALYLCASSLNLRETYEQYFGPGTRLTVT.

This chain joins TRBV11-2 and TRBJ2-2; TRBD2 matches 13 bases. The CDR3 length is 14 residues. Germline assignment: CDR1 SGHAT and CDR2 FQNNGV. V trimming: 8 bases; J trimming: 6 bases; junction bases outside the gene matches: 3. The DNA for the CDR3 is TGTGCCAGCGGACTAGCGGGGGCGGCCGGGGAGCTGTTTTTT. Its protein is CASGLAGAAGELFF.

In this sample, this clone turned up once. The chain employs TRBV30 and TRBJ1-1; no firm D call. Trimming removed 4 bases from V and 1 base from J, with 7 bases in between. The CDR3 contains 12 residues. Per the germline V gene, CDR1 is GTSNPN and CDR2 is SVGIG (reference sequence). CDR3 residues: CAWTPPNTEAFF. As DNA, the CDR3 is TGTGCCTGGACCCCCCCGAACACTGAAGCTTTCTTT.